This TCR beta chain was identified during a study of T-cell memory formation after mild COVID-19. Study conclusions and caveats: That cross-reactive memory joined was suggested by some responding clones appearing in pre-infection memory. Clones contracting over day 15 to 85 were CD4/CD8 balanced, with later expanders leaning CD4+. Researchers report contracting CD4+ clones mostly in CM and EM, with CD8+ clones in EMRA.

The TCR alpha and TCR beta cDNA libraries, bearing sample barcodes and UMIs, were generated by 5'RACE using constant-segment primers. TCRdb re-derived calls from the 5' RACE reads in MiXCR, one entry per CDR3 protein. This table holds hundreds of thousands of distinct CDR3 sequences, over 25% found once. This CDR3 contains 16 residues. On this clonotype: Antigen unknown.

The sample taken for sequencing was PBMCs or a T cell subset sorted from them (not recorded which). The chain has TRBV21-1 and TRBJ2-2; the listed D gene, TRBD1, was not tested against the DNA. TRBV21-1 is a pseudogene. The TCR originated in an adult woman who had mild COVID-19 (a few samples of this study predate the infection). Cell type and time point are not known. The CDR3 region is CASSKARGGGHWELFF. For the CDR3, the DNA is TGTGCCAGCAGCAAAGCGCGGGGCGGGGGTCACTGGGAGCTGTTTTTT.